These T cell receptor beta chains were read from a single sample in a study of neurological immune-mediated disorders. TCRdb fed the 5' RACE reads into MiXCR, producing one record per CDR3 protein. The sample gives 45,000 to 60,000 distinct CDR3 sequences, roughly 3.5% of which show up once; roughly 1.5% is in the top ten. The sequenced material came from PBMCs. The receptors stem from a man aged 25-45 years with multiple sclerosis. Both conserved end residues are part of each CDR3. D genes are given only for firm matches. Clone size is not always given. Where it is, it says once, few, many or a class for expanded clones.

J | D | V | size | CDR3 | DNA
TRBJ2-7 | TRBD1 | TRBV6-1 | many | CASSTRGAGGGYEQYF | TGTGCCAGCAGTACCCGCGGGGCAGGGGGCGGTTACGAGCAGTACTTC
TRBJ2-1 | TRBD1 | TRBV28 | many | CASSIRQGLYNEQFF | TGTGCCAGCAGTATACGACAGGGCCTCTACAATGAGCAGTTCTTC
TRBJ1-4 | . | TRBV5-1 | many | CASSLDVTDEKLFF | TGCGCCAGCAGCTTGGATGTCACGGATGAAAAACTGTTTTTT
TRBJ1-1 | . | TRBV12-3/TRBV12-4 | many | CASSLDRDTEAFF | TGTGCCAGCAGTTTAGACAGGGACACTGAAGCTTTCTTT
TRBJ2-7 | . | TRBV20-1 | many | CSARGSGWYEQYF | TGCAGTGCTAGGGGGAGTGGCTGGTACGAGCAGTACTTC
TRBJ2-2 | . | TRBV3-1 | many | CASSRQTGAGTGELFF | TGTGCCAGCAGCCGACAGACTGGGGCGGGGACCGGGGAGCTGTTTTTT
TRBJ2-7 | . | TRBV7-2 | . | CASSLVLSWSSYEQYF | TGTGCCAGCAGCTTAGTGCTCTCCTGGAGCTCCTACGAGCAGTACTTC
TRBJ2-1 | . | TRBV5-1 | many | CASSSSQIWDNEQFF | TGCGCCAGCAGCTCTTCCCAGATTTGGGACAATGAGCAGTTCTTC
TRBJ2-3 | . | TRBV20-1 | few | CSARVAAHSTDTQYF | TGCAGTGCTAGAGTGGCAGCCCATAGCACAGATACGCAGTATTTT
TRBJ1-4 | TRBD1 | TRBV7-3 | many | CASSRTGGTNEKLFF | TGTGCCAGCAGTCGGACAGGGGGAACTAATGAAAAACTGTTTTTT
TRBJ2-1 | TRBD2 | TRBV28 | many | CASEGTSGDNEQFF | TGTGCCAGCGAGGGGACTAGCGGCGACAATGAGCAGTTCTTC
TRBJ2-1 | TRBD2 | TRBV20-1 | many | CSARFASGRDEQFF | TGCAGTGCTAGATTCGCTAGCGGGAGGGATGAGCAGTTCTTC
TRBJ1-1 | . | TRBV14 | many | CASSQDSWLVDNPHGGLTEAFF | TGTGCCAGCAGCCAAGATTCGTGGTTAGTGGATAATCCTCACGGTGGTCTCACTGAAGCTTTCTTT
TRBJ2-3 | TRBD2 | TRBV12-3/TRBV12-4 | many | CASSFLAGGSTDTQYF | TGTGCCAGCAGTTTTCTAGCGGGAGGGAGCACAGATACGCAGTATTTT
TRBJ1-4 | . | TRBV3-1 | many | CASSPSPGEKLFF | TGTGCCAGCAGCCCCTCCCCCGGAGAAAAACTGTTTTTT
TRBJ2-3 | TRBD1 | TRBV5-5 | many | CASSLARDSLGDTQYF | TGTGCCAGCAGCTTGGCCCGGGACAGCCTAGGAGATACGCAGTATTTT
TRBJ2-1 | . | TRBV19 | many | CASSVGSVARTYNEQFF | TGTGCCAGTAGTGTAGGATCGGTAGCGCGGACCTACAATGAGCAGTTCTTC
TRBJ1-2 | TRBD1 | TRBV5-1 | many | CASSLSGTGAVGYTF | TGCGCCAGCAGCTTGTCCGGGACAGGTGCTGTTGGCTACACCTTC
TRBJ2-3 | . | TRBV10-3 | many | CAISSGLTDTQYF | TGTGCCATCAGCAGCGGCCTCACAGATACGCAGTATTTT
TRBJ2-2 | . | TRBV9 | many | CASSETLNTGELFF | TGTGCCAGCAGTGAGACACTGAACACCGGGGAGCTGTTTTTT
TRBJ1-6 | TRBD1 | TRBV6-5 | few | CAGGQVKGSPLNF | TGTGCCGGCGGACAGGTGAAAGGCTCACCCCTCAACTTT
TRBJ2-7 | . | TRBV12-3/TRBV12-4 | many | CASSLYPPNYEQYF | TGTGCCAGCAGTTTATACCCCCCGAACTACGAGCAGTACTTC
TRBJ2-5 | . | TRBV29-1 | many | CSVWVQVETQYF | TGCAGCGTGTGGGTCCAAGTGGAGACCCAGTACTTC
TRBJ1-1 | . | TRBV15 | many | CATSILRGGTEAFF | TGTGCCACCAGCATCCTCAGGGGAGGTACTGAAGCTTTCTTT
TRBJ2-1 | TRBD2 | TRBV6-1 | . | CASSATPPGLAGGRYNEQFF | TGTGCCAGCAGTGCGACACCCCCTGGACTAGCGGGAGGGCGCTACAATGAGCAGTTCTTC
TRBJ2-3 | . | TRBV10-3 | many | CAISESGGLSDTQYF | TGTGCCATCAGTGAGTCCGGAGGGTTATCAGATACGCAGTATTTT
TRBJ1-3 | . | TRBV4-1 | many | CASSSGVGNTIYF | TGCGCCAGCAGCTCGGGGGTCGGAAACACCATATATTTT
TRBJ2-5 | . | TRBV12-3/TRBV12-4 | many | CASSLGERETQYF | TGTGCCAGCAGTTTAGGGGAGCGGGAGACCCAGTACTTC
TRBJ2-1 | . | TRBV2 | many | CASRYNEQFF | TGTGCCAGCAGGTACAATGAGCAGTTCTTC
TRBJ2-1 | TRBD2 | TRBV7-8 | many | CASSPTRAGLAGVGNEQFF | TGTGCCAGCAGCCCGACGAGGGCGGGACTAGCGGGAGTGGGGAATGAGCAGTTCTTC
TRBJ2-3 | . | TRBV4-2 | many | CASSQGAFTDTQYF | TGTGCCAGCAGCCAGGGGGCTTTCACAGATACGCAGTATTTT